Reported below is one T cell receptor (beta chain). Generated by immunoSEQ multiplex PCR, the TCRdb table keeps only in-frame clones and is missing some. The table has some 94,000 clones, approximately 86% seen once; the top ten hold around 1.3%. Germline V lookup: CDR1 ENHRY, CDR2 SYGVKD. Trimming stripped 7 bases from V and 5 bases from J, with 17 bases between. The CDR3 covers 14 residues. This sample was included in a study of control samples from healthy donors and cancer patients. The material sequenced was blood. V usage is TRBV10-3 and J usage is TRBJ1-2; D gene uncertain. This clonotype was sampled from a woman aged 45-60 years in good health. The CDR3 DNA is TGTGCCATCACCCCGGAGGGAGAAGGGTATGGCTACACCTTC. Translation: CAITPEGEGYGYTF.